This TCR beta chain comes out of a study of T-cell reconstitution after alpha-beta-depleted transplantation in children. Study-wide results and limits: The authors attributed T-cell counts and diversity one year after transplant mostly to newly produced T cells. For some patients, TCRbeta diversity was high at day 60 because of recipient T cells and thymic progenitors that survived. Alpha-beta T cells about two months after transplant reportedly derived from several hundred expanded graft clones.

The CDR3 covers 16 residues. Germline V gene lookup returns CDR1 LGHNA and CDR2 YSLEER. Unmatched junction bases numbered 2, after V lost 0 bases and J lost 3 bases. Unique molecular identifiers tagged the TCRbeta library. TCRdb analysed the PCR reads with MiXCR anew, one entry per CDR3 protein. The sample lists tens of thousands of distinct CDR3 sequences, 44% seen once, with more than 95% in the top ten. This clonotype was detected a few times. Its specificity is not known. The TCR was taken from a male patient between 10 and 17 years old who had a stem cell transplant for acute lymphoblastic leukemia, so the T cells may come from the graft donor. The rearrangement joins TRBV4-3 to TRBJ2-1; 10 nucleotides agree with TRBD2. Specimen: PBMCs, mostly from graft donor cells, collected 360 days after TCRalphabeta/CD19-depleted stem cell transplant. The CDR3 sequence is CASSQEERGGYNEQFF. The CDR3 DNA reads as TGCGCCAGCAGCCAAGAAGAGCGGGGGGGCTACAATGAGCAGTTCTTC.